Listed below are T cell receptor beta chains from one sample, sequenced in a study of blood T cell repertoires in COVID-19. Measured with immunoSEQ multiplex PCR; TCRdb has only the in-frame clones, and not every one. This sample carries 200,000 to 250,000 clones, roughly 86% of them seen once, and the ten largest clones take 4%. The sequencing sample was made of peripheral blood. These receptors were collected from a man aged 50 or older with acute or convalescent COVID-19. Each CDR3 is given without its conserved first and last residue. The order of the fields is V gene, J gene, CDR3 protein.

V: TRBV3-1/TRBV3-2
J: TRBJ1-2
CDR3: ASSQDPSPRGYT

V: TRBV30
J: TRBJ2-7
CDR3: AGRDRGFDEQY

V: TRBV28
J: TRBJ1-3
CDR3: TSSLGGNRGNTIY

V: TRBV30
J: TRBJ1-4
CDR3: AWTAGSTNEKLF

V: TRBV28
J: TRBJ2-7
CDR3: ASTPVRDTFYEQY

V: TRBV5-1
J: TRBJ2-5
CDR3: ASSLGQGQETQY

V: TRBV21-1
J: TRBJ2-2
CDR3: ASTTFATGAGELF

V: TRBV19
J: TRBJ1-4
CDR3: ASSTGEYEKLF

V: TRBV11-2
J: TRBJ2-7
CDR3: ASSLVGRISYEQY

V: TRBV27
J: TRBJ1-6
CDR3: ASSLLGQQNSPLH

V: TRBV7-2
J: TRBJ2-7
CDR3: ASSSHMYYEQY

V: TRBV11-3
J: TRBJ2-1
CDR3: ASSLALAGTYSYNEQF

V: TRBV7-2
J: TRBJ1-2
CDR3: ASSLAGTGGYGYT

V: TRBV25-1
J: TRBJ1-1
CDR3: ASSESRFQAF

V: TRBV4-2
J: TRBJ2-3
CDR3: ASSPPPSGNTDTQY

V: TRBV4-2
J: TRBJ1-5
CDR3: ASSQDKGAGQPQH

V: TRBV2
J: TRBJ2-7
CDR3: ASSESGGSLYEQY

V: TRBV28
J: TRBJ2-1
CDR3: ASTERGNEQF

V: TRBV9
J: TRBJ2-5
CDR3: ASSVGAGGTQETQY

V: TRBV6-5
J: TRBJ1-2
CDR3: ASSTQGRDYGYT

V: TRBV7-9
J: TRBJ2-7
CDR3: ASSPQLGRSYEQY

V: TRBV9
J: TRBJ2-1
CDR3: ASSVVADSYNEQF

V: TRBV5-1
J: TRBJ2-3
CDR3: ASSLARTSDTQY

V: TRBV7-7
J: TRBJ2-3
CDR3: ASSLAPLLTDTQY

V: TRBV6-5
J: TRBJ2-5
CDR3: ASSPRAGYQETQY

V: TRBV5-1
J: TRBJ1-1
CDR3: ASSFLLNTEAF

V: TRBV27
J: TRBJ2-1
CDR3: ASSSPGQGHNEQF

V: TRBV7-9
J: TRBJ1-1
CDR3: ASSPVRSSTEAF

V: TRBV5-1
J: TRBJ2-5
CDR3: ASSLVLPGETQY

V: TRBV18
J: TRBJ2-3
CDR3: ASSPPGLAGFTDTQY

V: TRBV6-6
J: TRBJ1-4
CDR3: ASSYSGQRGNEKLF

V: TRBV6-6
J: TRBJ1-5
CDR3: ASSRELGTNQPQH

V: TRBV3-1/TRBV3-2
J: TRBJ1-2
CDR3: ASSQVPGTDYGYT

V: TRBV19
J: TRBJ1-4
CDR3: ASGQGTNEKLF

V: TRBV7-6
J: TRBJ1-6
CDR3: ASSLEGENSPLH

V: TRBV27
J: TRBJ2-7
CDR3: ASSQGTSGIVKQY

V: TRBV5-1
J: TRBJ2-2
CDR3: ASSPDDRGNTGELF

V: TRBV5-4
J: TRBJ1-2
CDR3: ASSLDPGGYGYT

V: TRBV10-3
J: TRBJ2-7
CDR3: AISEIAGWHEQY

V: TRBV9
J: TRBJ2-1
CDR3: ASSTSRFSSGSADEQF